This entry features one T cell receptor beta chain sequence. In the authors' methods: It was from reference gene primer amplification that nucleated cell counts were estimated. Sequenced by immunoSEQ multiplex PCR; TCRdb stores in-frame clones only, minus some. The V and J calls and the clone size are those of that table, but D and trimming were determined from the DNA. The sample holds about 150,000 clones; roughly four fifths are singletons and the top ten take roughly 15%. This sample stems from a study of blood T cell repertoires in COVID-19. Study as a whole: The United States, Italy and Spain were the sources of the acute and convalescent COVID-19 samples.

The CDR3 runs to 15 residues. Trimming shortened V by 2 bases and J by 2 bases, and 13 bases separated the two germline ends. The germline V gene encodes CDR1 LGHDT and CDR2 YNNKEL (reference sequence). The chain couples TRBV3-1 (or the pseudogene TRBV3-2) to TRBJ2-7; a weak D match, TRBD2 (7 bases). Input material: peripheral blood. The TCR was taken from a human donor with acute or convalescent COVID-19. The donor label of this sample is uncertain. The CDR3 spells CASSQRGGRTYEQYF. CDR3 nucleotides: TGTGCCAGCAGCCAACGCGGGGGCCGAACCTACGAGCAGTACTTC.